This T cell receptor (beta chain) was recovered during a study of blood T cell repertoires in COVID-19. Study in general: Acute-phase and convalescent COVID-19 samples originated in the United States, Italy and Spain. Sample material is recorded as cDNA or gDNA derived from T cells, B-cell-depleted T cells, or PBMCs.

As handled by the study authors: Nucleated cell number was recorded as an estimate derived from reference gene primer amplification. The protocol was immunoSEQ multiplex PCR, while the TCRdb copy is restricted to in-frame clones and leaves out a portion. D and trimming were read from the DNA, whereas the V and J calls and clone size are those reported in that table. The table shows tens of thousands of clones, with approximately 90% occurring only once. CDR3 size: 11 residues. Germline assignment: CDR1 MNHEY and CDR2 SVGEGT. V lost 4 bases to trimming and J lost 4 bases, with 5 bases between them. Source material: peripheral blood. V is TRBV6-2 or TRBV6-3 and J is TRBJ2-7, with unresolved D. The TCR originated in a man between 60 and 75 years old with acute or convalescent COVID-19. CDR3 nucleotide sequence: TGTGCCAGCAGTTCCCCTTACGAGCAGTACTTC. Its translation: CASSSPYEQYF.